The T cell receptor (beta chain) described here comes from a study of CD8+ T cells in alopecia areata. Study in general: Tofacitinib ran 6 to 18 months, followed by 6 months off drug.

Germline CDR1 is KGHSH and CDR2 is LQKENI. J lost 10 bases, V lost 0 bases, and 9 bases had no gene match. The CDR3 has 15 residues. This sample's treatment: oral pan-JAK inhibitor, 5-10 mg twice daily. Notes on the study in general: Under tofacitinib, fewer expanded CD8+ clones appeared among the top 100 scalp clones. Researchers report lesional scalp, most notably alopecia totalis/universalis, outstripped normal scalp in clonality.

Turning to this clone: The antigen is unknown.

The sequencing template was cDNA reverse transcribed from extracted RNA. Sequenced by immunoSEQ multiplex PCR; TCRdb stores in-frame clones only, minus some. This table holds 85,000 to 95,000 clones, around three quarters found once. The origin of this receptor is a human donor with alopecia areata. The genes are TRBV18 and TRBJ2-1, with 7 bases lining up with TRBD1. The sequencing here drew on CD8+ T cells sorted from blood, taken between weeks 43 and 45, from a patient treated with tofacitinib. CDR3 sequence (DNA): TGTGCCAGCTCACCACCGGGACAGAGGGCAGGGGAGCAGTTCTTC. The encoded protein is CASSPPGQRAGEQFF.